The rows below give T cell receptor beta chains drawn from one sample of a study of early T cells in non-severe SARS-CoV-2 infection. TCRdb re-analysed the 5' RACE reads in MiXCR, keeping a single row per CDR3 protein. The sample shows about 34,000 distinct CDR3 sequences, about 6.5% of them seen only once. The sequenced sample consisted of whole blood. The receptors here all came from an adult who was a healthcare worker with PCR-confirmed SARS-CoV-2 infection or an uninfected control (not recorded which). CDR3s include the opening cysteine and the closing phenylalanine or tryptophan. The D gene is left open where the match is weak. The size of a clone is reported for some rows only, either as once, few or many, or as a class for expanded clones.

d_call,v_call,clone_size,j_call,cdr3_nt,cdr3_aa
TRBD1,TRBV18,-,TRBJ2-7,TGTGCCAGCTCGCCCGGGACAGGGAGCTCCTACGAGCAGTACTTC,CASSPGTGSSYEQYF
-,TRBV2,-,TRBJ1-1,TGTGCCAGCAGTGTAATGAACACTGAAGCTTTCTTT,CASSVMNTEAFF
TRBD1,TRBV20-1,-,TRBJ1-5,TGCAGTGCTAGAGATTCTACACAGGGGGATGTTCAGCCCCAGCATTTT,CSARDSTQGDVQPQHF
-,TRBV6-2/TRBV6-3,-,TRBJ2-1,TGTGCCAGCAGTTACTCCCGCCCGGTGCAGTTCTTC,CASSYSRPVQFF
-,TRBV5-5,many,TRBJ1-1,TGTGCCAGCAGCTTGCTAAAATGGAATGAGGGGAACACTGAAGCTTTCTTT,CASSLLKWNEGNTEAFF
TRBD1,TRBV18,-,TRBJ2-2,TGTGCCAGCTCACCAGCGGGACAGGGAAGTACCGGGGAGCTGTTTTTT,CASSPAGQGSTGELFF
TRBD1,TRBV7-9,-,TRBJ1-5,TGTGCCAGCAGCCTTAGTGGACAGGGCAATCAGCCCCAGCATTTT,CASSLSGQGNQPQHF
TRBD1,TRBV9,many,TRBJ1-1,TGTGCCAGCAGCGGGGGACAGGGGGCTTACACTGAAGCTTTCTTT,CASSGGQGAYTEAFF
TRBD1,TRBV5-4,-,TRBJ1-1,TGTGCCAGCAGCTTGTTGGAGGGGGCTGACACTGAAGCTTTCTTT,CASSLLEGADTEAFF
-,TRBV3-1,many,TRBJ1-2,TGTGCCAGCGGACGGACTAACTATGGCTACACCTTC,CASGRTNYGYTF
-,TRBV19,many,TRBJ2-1,TGTGCCAGTAGTATTTTTTACAGCGCAGCCTACAATGAGCAGTTCTTC,CASSIFYSAAYNEQFF
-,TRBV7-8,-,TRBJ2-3,TGTGCCAGCAGCCCGTGGGGGGGCACAGATACGCAGTATTTT,CASSPWGGTDTQYF
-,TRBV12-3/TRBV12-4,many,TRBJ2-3,TGTGCCAGCAGTCCCGACTGGAGAGATACGCAGTATTTT,CASSPDWRDTQYF
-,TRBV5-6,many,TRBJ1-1,TGTGCCAGCAGCTTTCTGCTCGGCACTGAAGCTTTCTTT,CASSFLLGTEAFF
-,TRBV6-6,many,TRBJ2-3,TGTGCCAGCAGTTACTCGATCGCTGAAGCTACGCAGTATTTT,CASSYSIAEATQYF
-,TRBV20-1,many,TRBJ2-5,TGCAGTGCTAGTCCCGTTTCGGAGACCCAGTACTTC,CSASPVSETQYF
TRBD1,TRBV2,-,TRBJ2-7,TGTGCCAGCAGTACCCACGGGACAGCCTACGAGCAGTACTTC,CASSTHGTAYEQYF
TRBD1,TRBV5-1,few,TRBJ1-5,TGCGCCAGCAGCTTACAGGGGGCTAGCAATCAGCCCCAGCATTTT,CASSLQGASNQPQHF
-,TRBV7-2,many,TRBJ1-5,TGTGCCAGCAGCCCGCAACGCACGGGACAAGATAGCAATCAGCCCCAGCATTTT,CASSPQRTGQDSNQPQHF
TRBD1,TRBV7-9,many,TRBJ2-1,TGTGCCAGCAGCCCTGACAGGGGGCGTGAGCAGTTCTTC,CASSPDRGREQFF
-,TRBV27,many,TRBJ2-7,TGTGCCAGCAGTTTAGCGGGGCGATCCTACGAGCAGTACTTC,CASSLAGRSYEQYF
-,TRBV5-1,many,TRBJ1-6,TGCGCCAGCAGCTTGGAAGGGGGGAATTCACCCCTCCACTTT,CASSLEGGNSPLHF